The next 19 T cell receptor beta chains were all read from a single sample in a study of regulatory T cells in long-lasting Graves disease. CDR3-region Arm-PCR and iRepertoire HTBI primers produced the TCR beta libraries. TCRdb passed the multiplex PCR reads through MiXCR, listing each CDR3 protein once. The sample has roughly 610,000 distinct CDR3 sequences; around 16% are singletons. Time point meaning: newly diagnosed GD, antithyroid drugs for less than 3 months. PBMC-extracted RNA yielded the TCR library. These data were also reused for a study on T cells in Graves' hyperthyroidism and ophthalmopathy.

Specimen: peripheral blood mononuclear cells (PBMCs), collected at new diagnosis, from a patient treated with antithyroid drugs. The receptors derive from a man between 18 and 29 years old with Graves disease.

The chain couples TRBV3-1 to TRBJ2-3; D is unclear. CDR1 is LGHDT and CDR2 is YNNKEL in the germline V gene (reference sequence). There are 14 residues in the CDR3. Between the trimmed V and J ends, which lost 4 bases and 2 bases, there was a span of 10 bases. The DNA for the CDR3 is TGTGCCAGCAGCCCCAGAGGTACCACAGATACGCAGTATTTT. This encodes CASSPRGTTDTQYF.

With regard to this clonotype: One base away lies a much larger clone, so this may be a sequencing read error. The rearrangement links TRBV6-2 or TRBV6-3 to TRBJ2-3, with D perhaps TRBD1 (7 bases). CDR3 length: 15 residues. Trimming cost V 6 bases and J 8 bases, with 21 bases left between them. The germline V gene has CDR1 MNHEY and CDR2 SVGEGT. The CDR3 loop is CASRVRGRGVGTQYF. The CDR3 DNA reads as TGTGCCAGCAGAGTCCGGGGCAGGGGGGTCGGTACGCAGTATTTT.

In this sample, this clonotype turned up many times. V is TRBV7-8 and J is TRBJ1-1; 11 positions agree with TRBD1. V lost 5 bases and J lost 11; bases outside the gene matches: 10. CDR1 is SGHVS, CDR2 FQNEAQ, per germline. The CDR3 loop spans 14 amino acids. Written as DNA, the CDR3 is TGTGCCAGCAGCCCTACCGGGACAGGGGGTGCGGCTTTCTTT. It encodes CASSPTGTGGAAFF.

A few counts support this clonotype. The rearrangement links TRBV11-2 to TRBJ2-2; TRBD2 matches at 8 bases. CDR1 is SGHAT, CDR2 FQNNGV, per germline. With 2 bases clipped from V and 2 bases from J, the junction kept 4 bases outside the gene matches. The CDR3 is 16 residues long. This chain's CDR3 is CASSLIAGINTGELFF. In nucleotides, the CDR3 is TGTGCCAGCAGCTTAATAGCGGGAATCAACACCGGGGAGCTGTTTTTT.

At least ten counts were recorded for this clonotype. The gene calls are TRBV28 and TRBJ1-2, with D perhaps TRBD1 (5 bases). This CDR3 is built from 12 residues. V was trimmed by 3 bases and J by 7 bases, leaving 9 bases between them. Germline CDR1 MDHEN, CDR2 SYDVKM. CDR3 region: CASSFNGAGYTF. DNA for the CDR3: TGTGCCAGCAGTTTTAATGGGGCTGGCTACACCTTC.

This clonotype was found a few times. The rearrangement uses TRBV3-1 and TRBJ2-1, with 8 bases aligning to TRBD2. Germline trimming cut 0 bases from V and 8 bases from J; bases unmatched to any gene: 9. CDR1 and CDR2 from the germline V gene are LGHDT and YNNKEL (reference sequence). The CDR3 is 16 residues long. CDR3 sequence reads: CASSQDITGGPYEQFF. The CDR3 DNA follows: TGTGCCAGCAGCCAAGACATAACGGGAGGGCCCTATGAGCAGTTCTTC.

The V gene is TRBV30, the J gene TRBJ2-7; D uncertain. This CDR3 contains 14 residues. CDR1 GTSNPN and CDR2 SVGIG come from the germline V gene (reference sequence). Trimming removed 3 bases at V and 1 base at J, with 13 bases between. Written as DNA, the CDR3 is TGTGCCTGGAGACCACAAGGGCTTTCCTACGAGCAGTACTTC. Translated: CAWRPQGLSYEQYF.

The chain links TRBV3-1 to TRBJ2-1; 7 bases match TRBD1. The CDR3 covers 15 residues. The V and J ends lost 4 bases and 2 bases, in that order; junction bases with no gene match: 5. Germline CDR1 and CDR2: LGHDT and YNNKEL (reference sequence). The CDR3 DNA follows: TGTGCCAGCAGCCGCTTGGACAGGACCTACAATGAGCAGTTCTTC. Translated, it gives CASSRLDRTYNEQFF.

This clonotype was picked up a small number of times. The chain carries TRBV28 and TRBJ1-5; D is ambiguous. V was shortened by 8 bases and J by 2 bases, with 10 bases between the two germline ends. The CDR3 spans 13 residues. Germline V CDR1 and CDR2: MDHEN, SYDVKM. CDR3: CASAMGGNQPQHF. CDR3 sequence (DNA): TGTGCCAGCGCCATGGGAGGCAATCAGCCCCAGCATTTT.

This clonotype was observed at least ten times. The chain links TRBV20-1 to TRBJ2-1, with D hard to call. Germline-derived CDR1 and CDR2 are DFQATT and SNEGSKA (reference sequence). Trimming left V 0 bases short and J 6 bases short, with 6 bases between. CDR3 length: 12 amino acids. The CDR3 spells CSARDLINEQFF. The CDR3 nucleotides read TGCAGTGCTAGAGATCTTATCAATGAGCAGTTCTTC.

The chain has TRBV27 and TRBJ1-2, with a tentative D call TRBD1 (6 bases). Between the trimmed V and J ends, which lost 5 bases and 0 bases, there was a span of 19 bases. The CDR3 sequence is 17 residues long. CDR1 and CDR2 from the germline V gene are MNHEY and SMNVEV (reference sequence). In DNA, the CDR3 is TGTGCCAGCAGTCCCCGTCCGAGACAGGATACTAACTATGGCTACACCTTC. Amino acid sequence: CASSPRPRQDTNYGYTF.

This clonotype occurred many times. J is TRBJ2-7 and V is TRBV20-1; 10 bases agree with TRBD2. The J segment lost 7 bases and the V segment lost 3 bases, leaving 12 bases of the junction unmatched. The CDR3 extends over 15 amino acids. Germline CDR1 and CDR2: DFQATT and SNEGSKA (reference sequence). The CDR3 loop reads CSARAGTSEFPEQYF. CDR3 nucleotides: TGCAGTGCTAGGGCCGGGACTAGCGAATTCCCTGAGCAGTACTTC.

In its sample, this clonotype was seen many times. The chain uses TRBV27 and TRBJ1-4; 7 bases line up with TRBD1. Unmatched junction bases numbered 9, after V lost 5 bases and J lost 0 bases. This CDR3 spans 17 amino acids. The germline CDR1 and CDR2 sequences are MNHEY and SMNVEV (reference sequence). CDR3 residues: CASSTSDRPSTNEKLFF. The DNA of the CDR3 is TGTGCCAGCAGTACCTCGGACAGGCCATCAACTAATGAAAAACTGTTTTTT.

This clonotype turned up a few times. J is TRBJ1-1 and V is TRBV7-9; D unclear. V was trimmed by 5 bases and J by 5 bases, leaving 12 bases between them. Per the germline V gene, CDR1 is SEHNR and CDR2 is FQNEAQ (reference sequence). CDR3 length: 13 amino acids. The CDR3 here is CASSLPALTEAFF. CDR3 DNA: TGTGCCAGCAGCCTTCCCGCGCTTACTGAAGCTTTCTTT.

This clonotype showed up many times. J is TRBJ2-3 and V is TRBV20-1; 7 nucleotides agree with TRBD2. Germline trimming cut 7 bases from V and 2 bases from J; bases unmatched to any gene: 9. The CDR3 consists of 14 residues. Looked up from germline, CDR1 is DFQATT and CDR2 is SNEGSKA (reference sequence). The CDR3 protein is CSGEGGSNTDTQYF. The CDR3 DNA reads TGCAGTGGTGAGGGCGGGAGTAACACAGATACGCAGTATTTT.

In its sample, this clonotype was seen many times. This sequence joins TRBV11-2 and TRBJ2-1, with 8 positions matching TRBD1. The germline V gene has CDR1 SGHAT and CDR2 FQNNGV. This CDR3 has 15 amino acids. The ends lost 0 bases at V and 7 bases at J; junction bases unmatched: 5. The CDR3, as DNA: TGTGCCAGCAGCTTAGATAACAGGGGGACGAATGAGCAGTTCTTC. Translation gives CASSLDNRGTNEQFF.

This clonotype was detected many times. This chain joins TRBV27 and TRBJ2-3; D remains unclear. The CDR3 runs 12 residues. V shed 6 bases and J shed 0 bases, with 4 bases lying between them. Germline values: CDR1 MNHEY, CDR2 SMNVEV (reference sequence). The CDR3 protein is CASRPSTDTQYF. CDR3 DNA sequence: TGTGCCAGCAGGCCCAGCACAGATACGCAGTATTTT.

This sequence joins TRBV6-1 and TRBJ2-2, with TRBD1 identical over 9 bases. V lost 6 bases and J lost 5; bases outside the gene matches: 13. CDR3 length equals 17 residues. CDR1 is MNHNS, CDR2 SASEGT, per germline. The CDR3 loop is CASSRGQGIEETGELFF. CDR3 nucleotides: TGTGCCAGCAGCAGGGGACAGGGAATCGAGGAAACCGGGGAGCTGTTTTTT.

This clonotype was seen only a few times. V is TRBV6-1 and J is TRBJ2-7, with 11 bases that match TRBD2. The junction had 3 bases not matched to a gene; V was cut back by 3 bases and J by 2 bases. CDR1 and CDR2 from the germline V gene are MNHNS and SASEGT. The CDR3 has 15 residues. CDR3 sequence (DNA): TGTGCCAGCAGTGACCCTAGCGGGGGGACCTACGAGCAGTACTTC. Its protein product is CASSDPSGGTYEQYF.